These T cell receptor beta chains were read from a single sample in a study of cytomegalovirus exposure and HLA in healthy donors. Assay used: immunoSEQ multiplex PCR; TCRdb lists only in-frame clones, some missing. Here the sample spans 160,000 or so clones, under 85% being singletons. Sequencing used PBMCs. These receptors originate from a human donor in good health. Each CDR3 is given with its conserved first and last residue. D genes are given only for firm matches. Where a row states a size, it is once, few, many or the class of an expanded clone; other rows omit it.

>TRBV12-5|few|TRBJ1-1|TRBD1|15
CASGPMTGGNTEAFF
TGTGCTAGTGGTCCGATGACAGGGGGGAACACTGAAGCTTTCTTT
>TRBV4-3|few|TRBJ1-4|TRBD1|16
CASSQDEGGQDEKLFF
TGCGCCAGCAGCCAAGATGAAGGAGGACAGGATGAAAAACTGTTTTTT
>TRBV19|.|TRBJ2-2|TRBD2|16
CASTPFGEAGAGELFF
TGTGCCAGTACCCCCTTCGGGGAGGCGGGGGCCGGGGAGCTGTTTTTT
>TRBV6-5|.|TRBJ1-2|.|12
CASSPGNYGYTF
TGTGCCAGCAGCCCAGGGAACTATGGCTACACCTTC
>TRBV14|.|TRBJ2-7|.|13
CASSHEGSYEQYF
TGTGCCAGCAGCCACGAGGGCTCCTACGAGCAGTACTTC
>TRBV6-6|.|TRBJ1-1|.|15
CASTPRGTGNTEAFF
TGTGCCAGCACCCCCCGAGGAACAGGGAACACTGAAGCTTTCTTT
>TRBV27|few|TRBJ2-3|.|13
CASAGISTDTQYF
TGTGCCAGCGCCGGTATTAGCACAGATACGCAGTATTTT
>TRBV4-1|.|TRBJ1-2|.|17
CASSQDSSGRDSDGYTF
TGCGCCAGCAGCCAAGATTCGTCAGGGAGGGATTCGGATGGCTACACCTTC
>TRBV7-3|few|TRBJ2-1|TRBD2|15
CASSPIAGGNNEQFF
TGTGCCAGCAGCCCCATAGCGGGGGGGAACAATGAGCAGTTCTTC
>TRBV6-4|few|TRBJ2-3|.|15
CASSDSGGATDTQYF
TGTGCCAGCAGTGACTCGGGGGGGGCCACAGATACGCAGTATTTT
>TRBV5-1|once|TRBJ1-1|TRBD1|15
CASSGGGQGNTEAFF
TGCGCCAGCAGCGGTGGGGGACAGGGGAACACTGAAGCTTTCTTT